A single sample gave rise to the 9 T cell receptor beta chains below, sequenced in a study of cytomegalovirus exposure and HLA in healthy donors. With 60 Vbeta and 13 Jbeta primers, the PCR was carried out. Here immunoSEQ multiplex PCR was the method, and the copy in TCRdb shows in-frame clones only, minus some. The top ten clones hold around 1.7% of a sample with 100,000 to 150,000 clones, around 85% of them seen once. The sample was PBMCs. Receptors originate from a boy aged 5-17 years in good health and CMV-seronegative.

The rearrangement joins TRBV5-6 to TRBJ2-1; 13 nucleotides align to TRBD2. CDR3 length equals 17 residues. Trimming at V came to 0 bases and at J to 8 bases, leaving 8 bases not matched to a gene. Germline lookup yields CDR1 SGHDT and CDR2 YYEEEE. The DNA of the CDR3 is TGTGCCAGCAGCTTGGGATACGGACTAGCGGGAGACCATGAGCAGTTCTTC. Its translation: CASSLGYGLAGDHEQFF.

The chain is built from TRBV10-3 and TRBJ1-1; 10 positions match TRBD1. With V trimmed by 3 bases and J by 4 bases, 11 bases remained unmatched. This CDR3 has 17 residues. Germline CDR1 reads ENHRY; CDR2 reads SYGVKD. In DNA form, the CDR3 reads TGTGCCATCAGTGATTTGCCTGGGACAGGGGTTGGCACTGAAGCTTTCTTT. It translates to CAISDLPGTGVGTEAFF.

V is TRBV4-3 and J is TRBJ1-2; TRBD1 is a possible D gene (5 bases). V lost 0 bases to trimming and J lost 4 bases, with 12 bases between them. The CDR3 runs 15 residues. Germline loops: CDR1 LGHNA, CDR2 YSLEER. DNA of the CDR3: TGCGCCAGCAGCCAAGATCCCGCAGGGCTCTATGGCTACACCTTC. This encodes CASSQDPAGLYGYTF.

As to this clone: Distinct nucleotide sequences in the sample also encode this CDR3. The chain combines TRBV9 with TRBJ2-3; TRBD2 matches 8 bases. Germline V CDR1 and CDR2: SGDLS, YYNGEE. V shed 0 bases, J shed 4 bases, and the junction held 1 base outside the gene matches. The CDR3 consists of 14 residues. The chain's CDR3 is CASSVAGGADTQYF. The CDR3 DNA sequence: TGTGCCAGCAGCGTAGCGGGAGGGGCAGATACGCAGTATTTT.

V usage is TRBV19 and J usage is TRBJ2-7, with TRBD2 identical over 10 bases. Germline V gene lookup returns CDR1 LNHDA and CDR2 SQIVND (reference sequence). Trimming at V came to 11 bases and at J to 3 bases, leaving 7 bases not matched to a gene. This CDR3 comprises 13 residues. CDR3 sequence: CASQREGFYEQYF. The DNA for the CDR3 is TGTGCCTCCCAGCGGGAGGGATTCTACGAGCAGTACTTC.

This clone was detected once. The rearrangement uses TRBV15 and TRBJ1-5; D is undetermined. V lost 0 bases and J lost 4, with 13 bases in between. The V gene's germline CDR1 is LNHNV and CDR2 YYDKDF (reference sequence). This CDR3 spans 16 amino acids. CDR3 nucleotide sequence: TGTGCCACCAGCAGAGATCGAAACAGCATTAATCAGCCCCAGCATTTT. Its translation is CATSRDRNSINQPQHF.

The chain couples TRBV2 to TRBJ1-2; no clear D. The CDR3 consists of 12 residues. Germline loops: CDR1 SNHLY, CDR2 FYNNEI. V lost 6 bases, J lost 3 bases, and 8 bases lay in between. CDR3 amino acids: CASRREDYGYTF. The CDR3 nucleotides are TGTGCCAGCAGGAGGGAGGACTATGGCTACACCTTC.

This clone was observed a single time. V is TRBV19 and J is TRBJ2-5; 7 nucleotides match TRBD2. Germline trimming cut 6 bases from V and 3 bases from J; bases unmatched to any gene: 4. The V gene's germline CDR1 is LNHDA and CDR2 SQIVND (reference sequence). The CDR3 spans 13 residues. CDR3 DNA: TGTGCCAGTAGAGGGCGGGGGAAAGAGACCCAGTACTTC. Protein product: CASRGRGKETQYF.

This rearrangement joins TRBV6-5 to TRBJ2-7; tentative D call: TRBD1 (6 bases). The CDR3 is 14 residues long. CDR1 is MNHEY and CDR2 is SVGAGI in the germline V gene. Trimming left V 1 base short and J 3 bases short, with 10 bases between. CDR3 DNA sequence: TGTGCCAGCAGTTACTGGGGGCCTTACTACGAGCAGTACTTC. Encoded protein: CASSYWGPYYEQYF.